Listed here is a single TCR beta chain. This entry belongs to a study of cytomegalovirus exposure and HLA in healthy donors. Assay: immunoSEQ multiplex PCR; the TCRdb copy retains only in-frame clones and omits some. The top ten clones hold about 10% of a sample with about 130,000 clones, roughly nine tenths of them seen once. CDR1 MNHEY and CDR2 SVGAGI come from the germline V gene. This CDR3 is 16 amino acids long. The V gene lost 4 bases and the J gene lost 6 bases, with 18 bases spanning the gap. Input material: PBMCs. This TCR was recovered from a woman under 30 in good health and CMV-seropositive. This rearrangement joins TRBV6-5 to TRBJ2-2; D perhaps matches TRBD1 (7 bases). CDR3 DNA: TGTGCCAGCAGTTGGGACCAGGGGGAGGTGGCCGGGGAGCTGTTTTTT. Its translation: CASSWDQGEVAGELFF.